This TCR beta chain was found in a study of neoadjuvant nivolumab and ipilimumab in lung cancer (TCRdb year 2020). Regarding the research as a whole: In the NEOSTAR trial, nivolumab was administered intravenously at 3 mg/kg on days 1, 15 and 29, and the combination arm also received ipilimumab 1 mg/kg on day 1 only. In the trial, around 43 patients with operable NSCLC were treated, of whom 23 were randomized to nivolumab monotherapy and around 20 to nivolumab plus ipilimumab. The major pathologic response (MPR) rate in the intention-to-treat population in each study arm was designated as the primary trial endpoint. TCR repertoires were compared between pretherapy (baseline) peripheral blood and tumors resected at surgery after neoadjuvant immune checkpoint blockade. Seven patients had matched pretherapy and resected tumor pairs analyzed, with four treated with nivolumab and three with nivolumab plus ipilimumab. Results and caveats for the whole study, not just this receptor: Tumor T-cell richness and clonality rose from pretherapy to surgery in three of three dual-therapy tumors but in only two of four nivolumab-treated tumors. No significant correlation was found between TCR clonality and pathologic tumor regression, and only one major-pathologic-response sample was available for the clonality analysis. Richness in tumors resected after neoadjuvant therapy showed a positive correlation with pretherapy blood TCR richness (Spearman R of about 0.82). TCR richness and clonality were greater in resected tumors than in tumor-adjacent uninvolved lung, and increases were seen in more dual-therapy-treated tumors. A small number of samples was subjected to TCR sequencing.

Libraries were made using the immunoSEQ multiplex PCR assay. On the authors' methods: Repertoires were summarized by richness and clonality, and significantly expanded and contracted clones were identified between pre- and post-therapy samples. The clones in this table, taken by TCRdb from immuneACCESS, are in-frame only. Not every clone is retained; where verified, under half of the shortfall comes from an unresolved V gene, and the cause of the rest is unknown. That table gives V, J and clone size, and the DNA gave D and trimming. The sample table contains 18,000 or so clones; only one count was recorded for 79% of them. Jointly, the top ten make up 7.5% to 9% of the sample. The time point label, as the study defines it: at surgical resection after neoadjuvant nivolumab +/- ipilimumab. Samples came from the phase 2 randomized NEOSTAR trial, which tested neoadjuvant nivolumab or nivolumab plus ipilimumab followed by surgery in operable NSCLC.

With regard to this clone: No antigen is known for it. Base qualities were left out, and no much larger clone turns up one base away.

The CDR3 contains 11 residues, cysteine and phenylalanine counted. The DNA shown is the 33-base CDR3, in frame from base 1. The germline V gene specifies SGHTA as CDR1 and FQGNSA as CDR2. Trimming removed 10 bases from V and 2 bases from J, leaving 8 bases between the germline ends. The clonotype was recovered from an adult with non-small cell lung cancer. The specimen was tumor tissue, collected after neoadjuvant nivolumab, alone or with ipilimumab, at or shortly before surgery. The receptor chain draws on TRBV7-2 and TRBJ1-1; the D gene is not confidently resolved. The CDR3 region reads CATIANTEAFF. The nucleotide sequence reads TGTGCCACGATTGCTAACACTGAAGCTTTCTTT.